One sample yielded the 28 T cell receptor beta chains listed below, sequenced in a study of cytomegalovirus exposure and HLA in healthy donors. PCR employed 60 Vbeta and 13 Jbeta primers. Profiled with immunoSEQ multiplex PCR; TCRdb holds only in-frame clones, not every one. The sample lists about 89,000 clones; 76% were seen once. Sequenced sample: PBMCs. These receptors all stem from a male donor in good health and CMV-seronegative.

The chain uses TRBV28 and TRBJ2-1; 9 bases fit TRBD2. The germline CDR1 and CDR2 sequences are MDHEN and SYDVKM. The V gene end was trimmed by 5 bases and the J gene end by 6 bases; junction bases not matched to a gene: 11. The CDR3 spans 16 residues. The DNA for the CDR3 is TGTGCCAGCAGTACCCGGGTAGCGGGAGTTTTCAATGAGCAGTTCTTC. It is translated as CASSTRVAGVFNEQFF.

The chain carries TRBV19 and TRBJ1-5, with 10 bases aligning to TRBD1. This CDR3 spans 15 amino acids. V was pared by 3 bases and J by 9 bases, with 8 bases of the junction left unmatched. Looked up from germline, CDR1 is LNHDA and CDR2 is SQIVND (reference sequence). The DNA for the CDR3 is TGTGCCAGTAGTATCCCGGGACAGGGGTTACGGCCCCAGCATTTT. The encoded protein is CASSIPGQGLRPQHF.

V and J are TRBV10-3 and TRBJ2-4; 8 bases are shared with TRBD1. Per germline, CDR1 ENHRY and CDR2 SYGVKD. Trimming removed 6 bases from V and 6 bases from J; junction bases left unmatched: 16. The CDR3 is made up of 17 amino acids. For the CDR3, the DNA is TGTGCCATCAGCGGAGGGTACCAGGGGGCCAGTGGAAACATTCAGTACTTC. Translation: CAISGGYQGASGNIQYF.

The CDR3 sequence is CASSVVAGRVTGGYTF. The DNA of the CDR3 is TGTGCCAGCAGCGTAGTAGCAGGAAGGGTTACGGGGGGCTACACCTTC. The chain employs TRBV9 and TRBJ1-2, with D unresolved. Trimming stripped 0 bases from V and 8 bases from J, with 20 bases between. Germline assignment: CDR1 SGDLS and CDR2 YYNGEE. The CDR3 spans 16 residues.

The gene calls are TRBV25-1 and TRBJ2-1; 7 positions match TRBD1. The junction had 10 bases not matched to a gene; V was cut back by 8 bases and J by 9 bases. This CDR3 spans 13 amino acids. CDR1 is MGHDK, CDR2 SYGVNS, per germline. The CDR3 is CASSRSGGSEQFF. CDR3 sequence (DNA): TGTGCCAGCTCGAGATCAGGGGGAAGTGAGCAGTTCTTC.

In DNA, the CDR3 is TGTGCCTGGAGGGGGGGGTGGACTGAAGCTTTCTTT. Its translation is CAWRGGWTEAFF. The chain recombines TRBV30 with TRBJ1-1; perhaps TRBD1 as D (5 bases). This CDR3 spans 12 amino acids. Trimming cost V 3 bases and J 5 bases, with 10 bases left between them. Germline loops: CDR1 GTSNPN, CDR2 SVGIG (reference sequence).

This chain joins TRBV5-1 and TRBJ2-3; 8 bases fit TRBD2. The germline CDR1 and CDR2 sequences are SGHRS and YFSETQ. The trim removed 7 bases at V and 3 bases at J, leaving 4 bases unmatched. The CDR3 sequence is 13 residues long. CDR3 amino acids: CASLSGGTDTQYF. The CDR3 DNA follows: TGCGCCAGCTTAAGCGGGGGAACAGATACGCAGTATTTT.

V is TRBV10-3 and J is TRBJ2-1, with TRBD2 identical over 9 bases. The CDR3 is 16 amino acids. V was pared by 2 bases and J by 8 bases, with 10 bases of the junction left unmatched. Germline V gene sequence: CDR1 ENHRY, CDR2 SYGVKD. The CDR3, as DNA: TGTGCCATCAGTGAGCCCCTTGGACTAGCGACGTATGAGCAGTTCTTC. Translated, it gives CAISEPLGLATYEQFF.

This chain links TRBV21-1 with TRBJ2-2; the listed D gene, TRBD2, was not tested against the DNA. TRBV21-1 is assigned pseudogene status. The CDR3 loop spans 15 amino acids. CDR3 residues: CASSKSCKITGELFF. CDR3 sequence (DNA): TGTGCCAGCAGCAAGAGCTGCAAAATCACCGGGGAGCTGTTTTTT.

The J gene is TRBJ1-2, the V gene TRBV28; the D is unclear. Germline V gene lookup returns CDR1 MDHEN and CDR2 SYDVKM. CDR3 length equals 14 residues. V was clipped by 2 bases and J by 4 bases, with 11 bases between them. The CDR3 loop reads CASSLDLLGYGYTF. The CDR3 coding sequence is TGTGCCAGCAGTTTAGATCTACTCGGCTATGGCTACACCTTC.

The rearrangement links TRBV5-1 to TRBJ2-7; D is possibly TRBD1 (6 bases). This CDR3 spans 14 amino acids. Per germline, CDR1 SGHRS and CDR2 YFSETQ. Deletions cut 0 bases from V and 1 base from J, with 8 bases between. The CDR3 sequence is CASSLEQGSYEQYF. CDR3 in DNA: TGCGCCAGCAGCTTGGAACAGGGTTCCTACGAGCAGTACTTC.

CDR3 DNA sequence: TGTGCCAGCAGTGCTGAGTGGGAGGGTAACTATGGCTACACCTTC. Residues: CASSAEWEGNYGYTF. The rearrangement links TRBV6-1 to TRBJ1-2, with D unclear. Trimming shortened V by 4 bases and J by 1 base, and 13 bases separated the two germline ends. The CDR3 runs to 15 residues. CDR1 MNHNS and CDR2 SASEGT come from the germline V gene.

Details on this clone: Germline and junction disagree at one end, which may indicate a read error. The sample carries other DNA sequences with the same CDR3. The rearrangement links TRBV6-5 to TRBJ1-1, with 11 bases aligning to TRBD1. The germline CDR1 and CDR2 sequences are MNHEY and SVGAGI. The CDR3 covers 16 residues. CDR3 loop: CASSFIRDRGRTEAFF. The CDR3 DNA sequence: TGTGCCAGCAGTTTTATCCGGGACAGGGGGAGGACTGAAGCTTTTTTT.

V and J are TRBV29-1 and TRBJ1-4, with D unresolved. Trimming took 3 bases from V and 8 from J, leaving 7 bases between them. This CDR3 is 11 amino acids long. Germline CDR1 SQVTM, CDR2 ANQGSEA. The CDR3 nucleotides are TGCAGCGTTGAGGTAGAAGAAAAACTGTTTTTT. Translation gives CSVEVEEKLFF.

The chain uses TRBV11-2 and TRBJ1-3; no definite D call. V was clipped by 5 bases and J by 2 bases, with 13 bases between them. Looked up from germline, CDR1 is SGHAT and CDR2 is FQNNGV. CDR3 length: 15 amino acids. The CDR3 region is CASSPLSGTGNTIYF. The CDR3 bases are TGTGCCAGCAGCCCCCTATCGGGGACTGGAAACACCATATATTTT.

J is TRBJ2-2 and V is TRBV5-4; 9 nucleotides line up with TRBD2. CDR1 and CDR2 (germline): SGHNT, YYREEE (reference sequence). The CDR3 consists of 17 residues. The trim removed 4 bases at V and 6 bases at J, leaving 13 bases unmatched. CDR3 DNA: TGTGCCAGCAGCCCCATGCGGGGGGGCCGCGGTCCCGGGGAGCTGTTTTTT. It encodes CASSPMRGGRGPGELFF. Combining the CDR3 with reference TRBV5-4 and TRBJ2-2 gives the whole variable domain ETGVTQSPTHLIKTRGQQVTLRCSSQSGHNTVSWYQQALGQGPQFIFQYYREEENGRGNFPPRFSGLQFPNYSSELNVNALELDDSALYLCASSPMRGGRGPGELFFGEGSRLTVL.

There are a few counts of this clone. The rearrangement joins TRBV6-5 to TRBJ2-1; tentative D call: TRBD2 (6 bases). Between the trimmed V and J ends, which lost 2 bases and 10 bases, there was a span of 18 bases. In germline, CDR1 is MNHEY, CDR2 SVGAGI. This CDR3 has 15 amino acids. The CDR3 loop reads CASSYPSRGRGEQFF. The CDR3 region has the DNA TGTGCCAGCAGTTACCCGTCCCGGGGGAGAGGGGAGCAGTTCTTC.

This clone was found a few times. Other nucleotide sequences from this sample produce the same CDR3. The chain combines TRBV7-8 with TRBJ1-4; D is possibly TRBD1 (6 bases). Germline CDR1 is SGHVS and CDR2 is FQNEAQ. V lost 1 base to trimming and J lost 7 bases, with 7 bases between them. This CDR3 comprises 13 residues. The CDR3: CASSLGTAEKLFF. DNA for the CDR3: TGTGCCAGCAGCTTAGGGACAGCTGAAAAACTGTTTTTT.

CDR3 bases: TGTGCCAGCAGTTACCAGGAGGCCGACTCTGAAGCTTTCTTT. Amino acids: CASSYQEADSEAFF. This chain uses TRBV6-6 with TRBJ1-1; the D is unclear. Trimming shortened V by 2 bases and J by 6 bases, and 13 bases separated the two germline ends. The CDR3 loop spans 14 amino acids. Germline CDR1 and CDR2: MNHNY and SVGAGI (reference sequence).

This chain joins TRBV7-2 and TRBJ1-6; D gene uncertain. There are 16 residues in the CDR3. Germline V gene lookup returns CDR1 SGHTA and CDR2 FQGNSA. V was cut by 3 bases and J by 0 bases, with 9 bases left in between. CDR3 nucleotides: TGTGCCAGCAGCTTCTTAGAAGCCTCCTATAATTCACCCCTCCACTTT. Amino acid sequence: CASSFLEASYNSPLHF.

V usage is TRBV18 and J usage is TRBJ2-5; D is unresolved. V lost 0 bases to trimming and J lost 1 base, with 9 bases between them. Per germline, CDR1 KGHSH and CDR2 LQKENI. This CDR3 region has 15 residues. The CDR3 DNA follows: TGTGCCAGCTCACCACCGTCAGGTTCCCAAGAGACCCAGTACTTC. Residues: CASSPPSGSQETQYF.

The chain links TRBV28 to TRBJ2-7, with 12 positions matching TRBD1. Losses at the gene ends were 5 bases for V and 1 base for J; bases not matched to a gene: 9. The CDR3 is 17 residues long. The germline gives CDR1 MDHEN, CDR2 SYDVKM. CDR3 bases: TGTGCCAGCAGTACTCCGGGACAGGGGGCGTCATCCTACGAGCAGTACTTC. Residues: CASSTPGQGASSYEQYF.

The table lists this clone with a count of one. The chain uses TRBV5-1 and TRBJ2-7, with 7 bases lining up with TRBD2. The CDR3 runs to 14 residues. CDR1 is SGHRS, CDR2 YFSETQ, per germline. The V gene end was trimmed by 4 bases and the J gene end by 6 bases; junction bases not matched to a gene: 10. CDR3 residues: CASSPGGTWGEQYF. CDR3 nucleotide sequence: TGCGCCAGCAGCCCCGGGGGGACGTGGGGCGAGCAGTACTTC.

The rearrangement uses TRBV27 and TRBJ2-2; 8 nucleotides line up with TRBD1. This CDR3 spans 14 amino acids. Looked up from germline, CDR1 is MNHEY and CDR2 is SMNVEV (reference sequence). The V and J ends lost 8 bases and 6 bases, in that order; junction bases with no gene match: 8. The CDR3 loop is CASSWQGAPGELFF. CDR3 DNA: TGTGCCAGCTCGTGGCAGGGGGCGCCCGGGGAGCTGTTTTTT.

This chain connects TRBV19 to TRBJ2-5; 10 bases map to TRBD2. From germline, CDR1 is LNHDA and CDR2 SQIVND (reference sequence). This CDR3 is built from 15 residues. V shed 4 bases and J 1 base; nucleotides not matched to a gene: 3. The CDR3 here is CASSRSSGGQETQYF. In DNA form, the CDR3 reads TGTGCCAGTAGTAGATCTAGCGGGGGCCAAGAGACCCAGTACTTC. The full variable domain, with the rest looked up from reference TRBV19 and TRBJ2-5, is DGGITQSPKYLFRKEGQNVTLSCEQNLNHDAMYWYRQDPGQGLRLIYYSQIVNDFQKGDIAEGYSVSREKKESFPLTVTSAQKNPTAFYLCASSRSSGGQETQYFGPGTRLLVL.

The chain couples TRBV7-2 to TRBJ1-5; D call uncertain. From germline, CDR1 is SGHTA and CDR2 FQGNSA. CDR3 length: 13 amino acids. Trimming stripped 4 bases from V and 0 bases from J, with 4 bases between. The CDR3 sequence: CASSYNSNQPQHF. CDR3 nucleotide sequence: TGTGCCAGCAGCTACAATAGCAATCAGCCCCAGCATTTT.

V gene TRBV5-1 combines with J gene TRBJ2-4; a weak D match, TRBD1 (7 bases). CDR3 size: 13 residues. V lost 4 bases and J lost 8, with 13 bases in between. CDR1 is SGHRS, CDR2 YFSETQ, per germline. CDR3 in amino acids: CASSRQGGDIQYF. The CDR3 DNA reads as TGCGCCAGCAGCCGGCAGGGGGGAGACATTCAGTACTTC.

This chain links TRBV7-8 with TRBJ2-7, with 7 positions matching TRBD1. The CDR3 contains 12 residues. Germline-derived CDR1 and CDR2 are SGHVS and FQNEAQ. V dropped 1 base and J dropped 12; count of bases not matched to a gene: 6. The DNA for the CDR3 is TGTGCCAGCAGCTTAGGACAGGGCCGGCTGTACTTC. This gives the protein CASSLGQGRLYF.